This is a list of T cell receptor beta chains from one sample in a study of tumor and adjacent non-tumor tissue in lung cancer. Each CDR3 protein is one row after TCRdb ran MiXCR on the multiplex PCR reads. The sample yields roughly 120,000 distinct CDR3 sequences, about 61% seen once. Material for sequencing was distant non-tumor lung tissue. The receptors stem from a man aged 60 to 75 with non-small cell lung cancer. The CDR3 runs from the conserved cysteine through the conserved F or W.

j_call | v_call | cdr3_aa
TRBJ2-3 | TRBV20-1 | CSAPVGLAGTDTQYF
TRBJ1-1 | TRBV19 | CASSGDGRMNTEAFF
TRBJ2-1 | TRBV12-3/TRBV12-4 | CARSRTTGPYNEQFF
TRBJ2-1 | TRBV4-1 | CASSRDWTSGGREQFF
TRBJ2-2 | TRBV11-1 | CASSLVVRKNTGELFF
TRBJ1-5 | TRBV12-3/TRBV12-4 | CASSYGGIQPQHF
TRBJ2-3 | TRBV29-1 | CSVEDPGTDTQYF
TRBJ2-7 | TRBV29-1 | CSAQDWSSYEQYF
TRBJ2-7 | TRBV18 | CASSPPGGGEQYF
TRBJ2-1 | TRBV10-2 | CASNPGLAWGSYLYNEQFF
TRBJ2-1 | TRBV29-1 | CNVSAGFYNEQFF
TRBJ2-3 | TRBV4-1 | CASSQSGLAGATDTQYF
TRBJ2-3 | TRBV6-4 | CASSPGGTADTQYF
TRBJ2-6 | TRBV5-6 | CASRIRRDRWSRANVLTF
TRBJ1-1 | TRBV20-1 | CSASRAREAFF
TRBJ1-1 | TRBV29-1 | CRVPGRGALTEAFF
TRBJ1-3 | TRBV20-1 | CSARTRGETGNTIYF
TRBJ2-3 | TRBV12-3/TRBV12-4 | CASRYTPGGGWTDTQYF
TRBJ1-2 | TRBV11-3 | CASSPRQGHYGYTF
TRBJ2-5 | TRBV6-2/TRBV6-3 | CASSYTRRTTQETQYF
TRBJ2-1 | TRBV6-1 | CASSLLADRGSYNEQFF
TRBJ2-1 | TRBV20-1 | CSVRDIWRGGYNEQFF
TRBJ1-2 | TRBV29-1 | CSVRSGSNDYTF
TRBJ2-7 | TRBV28 | CAIRPPSAAYEQYF
TRBJ1-1 | TRBV16 | CASSQLRGNTGAFF
TRBJ2-5 | TRBV5-6 | CAVSFVAGVQETQYF
TRBJ2-2 | TRBV11-2 | CTSSLRAGDTGELFF
TRBJ2-2 | TRBV11-3 | CTSSSSYTGELFF
TRBJ1-1 | TRBV6-2/TRBV6-3 | CASSYKDNTEAIF
TRBJ1-3 | TRBV12-3/TRBV12-4 | CASSSVRTGASGNTIYF
TRBJ1-2 | TRBV10-2 | CASRDRGGYYGYTF
TRBJ2-1 | TRBV7-9 | CASSWGANEQFF
TRBJ2-5 | TRBV12-3/TRBV12-4 | CASSPGQGVETQYF
TRBJ1-4 | TRBV4-3 | CASSQDPVRGSSNEKLFF
TRBJ1-1 | TRBV29-1 | CSVDPRKTVSGTEAFF
TRBJ2-4 | TRBV6-2/TRBV6-3 | CASSSEGAAKNIQYF
TRBJ2-2 | TRBV5-1 | CASSRETGTNTGELFF